The TCR beta chain described here comes from a study of blood T cells in healthy people across ages. This clonotype showed up just a few times. What it binds is unknown. Whole-study findings and limits: Total diversity from one million sequenced T cells was likely underestimated.

Alongside a J-beta primer mix, a sample-barcoded 5' primer served in a second PCR lasting roughly 6 to 11 cycles. Every cDNA was tagged by a template-switch adaptor with 12 random nucleotides. TCRdb reanalysed the 5' RACE reads using MiXCR and keeps one entry per CDR3 protein. The top ten clones hold about 0.72% of a sample with some 1,000,000 distinct CDR3 sequences, around 25% of them seen once. In germline, CDR1 is SQVTM, CDR2 ANQGSEA. The CDR3 is 13 residues long. V dropped 5 bases and J dropped 12 bases, with 19 bases sitting between them. The data were also submitted as part of a second study, on T cells of mothers and their children. That investigation notes: Mothers yielded over 8 million CDR3 reads, children about 3 million each.

This TCR came from a girl aged 2 to 10 in good health. The sample was blood. This sequence joins TRBV29-1 and TRBJ1-4; unclear D gene. The chain's CDR3 is CSVYWSETSELFF. The CDR3 region has the DNA TGCAGCGTTTATTGGTCTGAAACCTCGGAACTGTTTTTT.